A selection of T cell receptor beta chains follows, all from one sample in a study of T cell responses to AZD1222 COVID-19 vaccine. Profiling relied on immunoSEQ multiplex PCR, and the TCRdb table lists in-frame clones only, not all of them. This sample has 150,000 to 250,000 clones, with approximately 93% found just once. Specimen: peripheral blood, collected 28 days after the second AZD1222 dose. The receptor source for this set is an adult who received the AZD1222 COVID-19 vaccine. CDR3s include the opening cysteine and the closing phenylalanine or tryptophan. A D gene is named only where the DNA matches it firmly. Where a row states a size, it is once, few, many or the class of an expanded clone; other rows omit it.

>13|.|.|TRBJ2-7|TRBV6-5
CASNLDHTSEQYF
TGTGCCAGCAATTTAGACCATACCAGCGAGCAGTACTTC
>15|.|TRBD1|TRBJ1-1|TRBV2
CASVRGSGGRTEAFF
TGTGCCAGCGTCCGAGGGTCAGGGGGACGGACTGAAGCTTTCTTT
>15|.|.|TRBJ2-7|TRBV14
CASSQRLGSRGEQYF
TGTGCCAGCAGCCAAAGATTGGGATCAAGGGGCGAGCAGTACTTC
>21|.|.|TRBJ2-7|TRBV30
CAWSVTRFSRGGGNDFLMQYF
TGTGCCTGGAGTGTAACACGCTTCTCCCGGGGAGGGGGCAATGACTTTTTGATGCAGTACTTC
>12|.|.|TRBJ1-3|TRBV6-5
CASSYPDDTIYF
TGTGCCAGCAGTTACCCTGATGACACCATATATTTT
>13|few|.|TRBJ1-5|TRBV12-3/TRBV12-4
CASKIAANQPQHF
TGTGCCAGCAAGATTGCAGCCAATCAGCCCCAGCATTTT
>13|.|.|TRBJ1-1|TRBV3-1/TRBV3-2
CASSAQGIGEAFF
TGTGCCAGCAGCGCCCAGGGGATTGGTGAAGCTTTCTTT
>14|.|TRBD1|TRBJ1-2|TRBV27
CASSSTGVNYGYTF
TGTGCCAGCAGTTCGACAGGGGTGAACTATGGCTACACCTTC
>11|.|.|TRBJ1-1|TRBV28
CASSFAAEAFF
TGTGCCAGCAGTTTTGCGGCCGAAGCTTTCTTT
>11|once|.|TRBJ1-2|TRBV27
CSTVKSEGYTF
TGTTCGACCGTTAAATCGGAGGGCTACACCTTC
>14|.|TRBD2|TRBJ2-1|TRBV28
CASRSGGAYNEQFF
TGTGCCAGCAGGAGCGGGGGGGCCTACAATGAGCAGTTCTTC
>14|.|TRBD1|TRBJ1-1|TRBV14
CASRTGTANTEAFF
TGTGCCAGCAGAACGGGGACAGCGAACACTGAAGCTTTCTTT
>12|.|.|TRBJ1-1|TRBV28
CASSAILPEAFF
TGTGCCAGCAGTGCTATCCTACCTGAAGCTTTCTTT
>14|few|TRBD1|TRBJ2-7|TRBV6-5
CASRETGGWYEQYF
TGTGCCAGCAGGGAGACAGGGGGATGGTACGAGCAGTACTTC
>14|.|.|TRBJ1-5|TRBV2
CASSGPSASQPQHF
TGTGCCAGCAGTGGGCCCTCTGCGAGTCAGCCCCAGCATTTT
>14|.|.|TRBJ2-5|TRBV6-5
CASSRGPIQETQYF
TGTGCCAGCAGTCGTGGCCCAATACAAGAGACCCAGTACTTC
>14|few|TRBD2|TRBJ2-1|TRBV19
CASSNSGGRNEQFF
TGTGCCAGTAGTAACAGCGGGGGGCGCAATGAGCAGTTCTTC
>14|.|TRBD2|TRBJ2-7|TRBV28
CASRPGGVEAEQYF
TGTGCCAGCAGGCCCGGGGGGGTCGAGGCGGAGCAGTACTTC
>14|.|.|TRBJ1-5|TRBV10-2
CASSDGNSNQPQHF
TGCGCCAGCAGTGACGGGAATAGCAATCAGCCCCAGCATTTT
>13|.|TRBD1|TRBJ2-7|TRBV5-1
CASSAGQDSEQYF
TGCGCCAGCAGCGCAGGACAGGACTCCGAGCAGTACTTC
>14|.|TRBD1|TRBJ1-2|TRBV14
CASSDRQGLYGYTF
TGTGCCAGCAGCGACAGACAGGGACTCTATGGCTACACCTTC
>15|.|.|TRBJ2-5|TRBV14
CASSLRQDRQETQYF
TGTGCCAGCAGCCTACGACAGGATCGCCAAGAGACCCAGTACTTC
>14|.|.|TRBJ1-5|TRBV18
CASSPGPPPQPQHF
TGTGCCAGCTCACCAGGGCCACCGCCTCAGCCCCAGCATTTT
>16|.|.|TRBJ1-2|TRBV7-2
CASSLGGTGANYGYTF
TGTGCCAGCAGCTTAGGTGGGACGGGAGCTAACTATGGCTACACCTTC
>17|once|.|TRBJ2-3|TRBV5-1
CASSSLGGAGLTDTQYF
TGCGCCAGCAGCTCCCTGGGGGGGGCGGGGCTCACAGATACGCAGTATTTT
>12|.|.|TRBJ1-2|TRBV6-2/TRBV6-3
CASSPTAYGYTF
TGTGCCAGCAGTCCAACAGCTTATGGCTACACCTTC
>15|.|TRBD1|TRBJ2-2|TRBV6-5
CASSLRDRYTGELFF
TGTGCCAGCAGTTTACGGGACAGGTACACCGGGGAGCTGTTTTTT
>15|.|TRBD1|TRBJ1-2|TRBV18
CASSPDLNRGYGYTF
TGTGCCAGCTCACCAGACTTAAACAGGGGGTATGGCTACACCTTC